This T cell receptor beta chain was identified in a study of CD8 T cells in ankylosing spondylitis. Each CDR3 protein gets one entry after TCRdb re-called the 5' RACE reads with MiXCR. This table has 700,000 to 1,000,000 distinct CDR3 sequences, 10% to 15% appearing once. Regarding the study as a whole: Within peripheral blood, clones linked to disease were CD8+ and relatively rare. Within ankylosing spondylitis blood, a TCR beta motif made up of several highly homologous variants appeared to be characteristic.

A word on this clonotype: Its antigen remains unidentified.

The CDR3 totals 14 residues. CDR1 is SGHRS and CDR2 is YFSETQ in the germline V gene. The V and J ends lost 2 bases and 2 bases respectively, with 10 bases between them. Sequenced input: blood, either unsorted or a sorted T cell fraction (not recorded which). The TCR sequence derives from a male donor with ankylosing spondylitis. The chain is built from TRBV5-1 and TRBJ2-5, with D tentatively TRBD1 or TRBD2 (5 bases each). Written as DNA, the CDR3 is TGCGCCAGCAGCTTTATGGGACCGCAAGAGACCCAGTACTTC. It codes for CASSFMGPQETQYF.